These 25 T cell receptor beta chains share one sample of origin, sequenced in a study of blood T cell repertoires in COVID-19. Using immunoSEQ multiplex PCR, the repertoire was profiled, and TCRdb retains in-frame clones only, with some absent. The data show 130,000 to 150,000 clones, just under 85% seen once. Sequences were obtained from PBMCs or T cells enriched from blood (not recorded which). The receptor source for this set is a man between 50 and 59 years old who had recovered from COVID-19.

This clone was seen more than once but under ten times. The V gene is TRBV7-2, the J gene TRBJ2-1, with D maybe TRBD2 (5 bases). CDR1 is SGHTA, CDR2 FQGNSA, per germline. The V end was cut by 1 base, the J end by 0 bases, with 10 bases between. The CDR3 consists of 16 residues. The CDR3 loop is CASSLELGSSYNEQFF. Here the CDR3 DNA reads TGTGCCAGCAGCTTAGAACTAGGGAGCTCCTACAATGAGCAGTTCTTC.

The chain is built from TRBV7-8 and TRBJ2-3, with D tentatively TRBD2 (5 bases). This CDR3 is 18 amino acids long. V lost 0 bases, J lost 5 bases, and 21 bases lay in between. The germline CDR1 and CDR2 sequences are SGHVS and FQNEAQ. CDR3 protein: CASSLAIYSGDVGDTQYF. The CDR3, as DNA: TGTGCCAGCAGCTTAGCAATCTACAGCGGCGACGTAGGAGATACGCAGTATTTT.

The rearrangement uses TRBV9 and TRBJ1-1; D is possibly TRBD1 (5 bases). V lost 0 bases to trimming and J lost 4 bases, with 7 bases between them. This CDR3 is built from 13 residues. The germline V gene has CDR1 SGDLS and CDR2 YYNGEE. Here the CDR3 DNA reads TGTGCCAGCAGCGTAGCTCAGGGCACTGAAGCTTTCTTT. The encoded protein is CASSVAQGTEAFF. The variable domain in full, with the rest retrieved from reference TRBV9 and TRBJ1-1, is DSGVTQTPKHLITATGQRVTLRCSPRSGDLSVYWYQQSLDQGLQFLIQYYNGEERAKGNILERFSAQQFPDLHSELNLSSLELGDSALYFCASSVAQGTEAFFGQGTRLTVV.

The genes are TRBV6-5 and TRBJ1-1, with no clear D. The V gene lost 0 bases and the J gene lost 5 bases, with 7 bases spanning the gap. Per germline, CDR1 MNHEY and CDR2 SVGAGI. The CDR3 has 13 residues. The CDR3 here is CASSYSARTEAFF. The CDR3 coding sequence is TGTGCCAGCAGTTACTCGGCAAGAACTGAAGCTTTCTTT.

The chain's CDR3 is CASSLSGGAYETQYF. CDR3 coding DNA: TGTGCCAGCAGCTTAAGCGGGGGGGCCTATGAGACCCAGTACTTC. The chain recombines TRBV7-3 with TRBJ2-5, with 9 bases aligning to TRBD2. The ends lost 1 base at V and 5 bases at J; junction bases unmatched: 5. The CDR3 sequence is 15 residues long. CDR1 is SGHTA and CDR2 is FQGTGA in the germline V gene.

V is TRBV5-1 and J is TRBJ2-1, with D hard to call. Germline-derived CDR1 and CDR2 are SGHRS and YFSETQ. Trimming cost V 4 bases and J 0 bases, with 11 bases left between them. The CDR3 sequence is 15 residues long. The CDR3 protein is CASSGQIGSYNEQFF. The CDR3 DNA reads as TGCGCCAGCAGCGGGCAAATAGGCTCCTACAATGAGCAGTTCTTC.

The CDR3 sequence is CASSISGTGAYNSPLHF. CDR3 nucleotides: TGTGCCAGTAGTATTAGCGGGACAGGGGCCTATAATTCACCCCTCCACTTT. This chain links TRBV19 with TRBJ1-6, with 10 nucleotides matching TRBD1. Per the germline V gene, CDR1 is LNHDA and CDR2 is SQIVND (reference sequence). There are 17 residues in the CDR3. The trim removed 3 bases at V and 2 bases at J, leaving 4 bases unmatched.

This clone was observed a handful of times. The rearrangement joins TRBV28 to TRBJ2-1, with TRBD2 matching 11 bases. The CDR3 length is 21 residues. The V gene's germline CDR1 is MDHEN and CDR2 SYDVKM. V shed 7 bases and J 4 bases; nucleotides not matched to a gene: 24. CDR3 nucleotide sequence: TGTGCCAGCAATAAAGACGAGCCGGGACTAGCGGATAGGATCCGGTACAATGAGCAGTTCTTC. It codes for CASNKDEPGLADRIRYNEQFF.

The chain carries TRBV9 and TRBJ1-1; 8 nucleotides line up with TRBD1. Germline CDR1 is SGDLS and CDR2 is YYNGEE. V dropped 0 bases and J dropped 4; count of bases not matched to a gene: 5. The CDR3 sequence is 15 residues long. The CDR3 DNA sequence: TGTGCCAGCAGCGTAGCCGGGACAGGCGGCACTGAAGCTTTCTTT. This translates into CASSVAGTGGTEAFF.

The V gene is TRBV19, the J gene TRBJ1-3; D is unresolved. Germline values: CDR1 LNHDA, CDR2 SQIVND (reference sequence). V lost 5 bases to trimming and J lost 4 bases, with 18 bases between them. The CDR3 is 16 residues long. The CDR3 loop reads CASSLSVPTRGNTIYF. CDR3 DNA: TGTGCCAGTAGTTTATCCGTCCCTACTCGAGGAAACACCATATATTTT.

This chain links TRBV18 with TRBJ1-2, with TRBD1 matching 8 bases. The CDR3 loop spans 13 amino acids. CDR1 is KGHSH and CDR2 is LQKENI in the germline V gene. V gave up 5 bases and J gave up 3 bases; unmatched junction bases: 2. The CDR3 region has the DNA TGTGCCAGCTCAACGGACAGGGACTATGGCTACACCTTC. Translating it yields CASSTDRDYGYTF.

The chain is built from TRBV27 and TRBJ1-1; perhaps TRBD1 as D (6 bases). Between the trimmed V and J ends, which lost 6 bases and 1 base, there was a span of 15 bases. Germline CDR1 is MNHEY and CDR2 is SMNVEV (reference sequence). This CDR3 contains 15 residues. This chain's CDR3 is CASSKSGTKNTEAFF. The CDR3 coding sequence is TGTGCCAGCAGCAAATCCGGGACAAAGAACACTGAAGCTTTCTTT.

This chain connects TRBV11-3 to TRBJ2-1; 10 bases align to TRBD2. V dropped 1 base and J dropped 5; count of bases not matched to a gene: 11. Per the germline V gene, CDR1 is SGHNT and CDR2 is YENEEA. The CDR3 totals 18 residues. CDR3 region: CASSLVGPSGGWDNEQFF. The CDR3 bases are TGTGCCAGCAGCTTAGTAGGCCCTAGCGGGGGATGGGACAATGAGCAGTTCTTC.

The V call is TRBV3-1 (or the pseudogene TRBV3-2), the J call TRBJ1-5, with D maybe TRBD1 (5 bases). This CDR3 comprises 14 residues. The ends were cut back, 3 bases at V and 7 bases at J, with 13 bases in the middle. Germline V gene data show CDR1 as LGHDT and CDR2 as YNNKEL (reference sequence). CDR3 in amino acids: CASSHRGGNQPQHF. DNA for the CDR3: TGTGCCAGCAGCCACCGGGGGGGAAACCAGCCCCAGCATTTT.

The V call is TRBV7-2, the J call TRBJ2-3; 7 nucleotides align to TRBD1. Germline CDR1 is SGHTA and CDR2 is FQGNSA. The length of the CDR3 is 13 residues. The V gene end was trimmed by 5 bases and the J gene end by 6 bases; junction bases not matched to a gene: 5. The CDR3: CASSGYRGDTQYF. CDR3 nucleotides: TGTGCCAGCAGCGGCTACAGGGGTGATACGCAGTATTTT.

V gene TRBV5-5 combines with J gene TRBJ2-7; 11 bases align to TRBD1. V was pared by 4 bases and J by 0 bases, with 3 bases of the junction left unmatched. Germline CDR1 and CDR2: SGHKS and YYEKEE (reference sequence). The CDR3 runs 15 residues. The CDR3 is CASSGGTGGSYEQYF. The CDR3 DNA is TGTGCCAGCAGCGGAGGGACAGGGGGCTCCTACGAGCAGTACTTC.

The chain has TRBV7-6 and TRBJ2-3; 12 bases are a match to TRBD2. The length of the CDR3 is 16 residues. V lost 4 bases and J lost 4; bases outside the gene matches: 6. Germline V gene sequence: CDR1 SGHVS, CDR2 FNYEAQ. The chain's CDR3 is CASSSSGGAGADTQYF. CDR3 bases: TGTGCCAGCAGCTCTAGCGGGGGGGCCGGAGCAGATACGCAGTATTTT.

The V gene is TRBV3-1 (or the pseudogene TRBV3-2), the J gene TRBJ2-3, with D possibly matching TRBD2 (6 bases). This CDR3 is built from 17 residues. The germline gives CDR1 LGHDT, CDR2 YNNKEL (reference sequence). V was shortened by 1 base and J by 1 base, with 15 bases between the two germline ends. CDR3 bases: TGTGCCAGCAGCCAAGTGTTATTGGGGAGGCGCACAGATACGCAGTATTTT. Protein sequence: CASSQVLLGRRTDTQYF.

CDR3 nucleotide sequence: TGTGCCAGCAGCAAAGTGAATCGGGCAGGGAATAGCAATCAGCCCCAGCATTTT. It is translated as CASSKVNRAGNSNQPQHF. The chain couples TRBV21-1 to TRBJ1-5; the listed D gene, TRBD1, was not tested against the DNA. TRBV21-1 is an annotated pseudogene. This CDR3 comprises 18 residues.

The chain employs TRBV25-1 and TRBJ2-1; 13 positions agree with TRBD2. CDR1 and CDR2 (germline): MGHDK, SYGVNS. The CDR3 sequence is 14 residues long. The V segment lost 6 bases and the J segment 5 bases; nucleotides outside the gene matches: 1. The CDR3 spells CASRLAGGNNEQFF. The CDR3 nucleotides are TGTGCCAGCAGACTAGCGGGGGGGAACAATGAGCAGTTCTTC.

The chain combines TRBV5-4 with TRBJ2-2; 10 bases are shared with TRBD1. The germline gives CDR1 SGHNT, CDR2 YYREEE (reference sequence). Trimming took 1 base from V and 5 from J; bases not matched to a gene: 5. The length of the CDR3 is 16 residues. The CDR3: CASSLRQGAGTGELFF. The CDR3, as DNA: TGTGCCAGCAGCTTGCGACAGGGGGCAGGGACCGGGGAGCTGTTTTTT.

This clone came up a few times. The chain combines TRBV2 with TRBJ2-4; possible D gene TRBD2, 6 bases. Trimming left V 5 bases short and J 7 bases short, with 18 bases between. The germline V gene has CDR1 SNHLY and CDR2 FYNNEI. This CDR3 region has 15 residues. Here the CDR3 reads CASSTRGTRGNIQYF. The CDR3 nucleotides are TGTGCCAGCAGTACTCGGGGGACCCGGGGGAACATTCAGTACTTC.

The chain recombines TRBV19 with TRBJ1-2; a possible D gene is TRBD1 (6 bases). From germline, CDR1 is LNHDA and CDR2 SQIVND (reference sequence). The CDR3 contains 16 residues. Trimming left V 1 base short and J 3 bases short, with 15 bases between. CDR3 in amino acids: CASSIGTEARYYGYTF. CDR3 sequence (DNA): TGTGCCAGTAGTATAGGGACAGAAGCCCGATACTATGGCTACACCTTC.

This clone was counted between two and nine times. The chain links TRBV4-2 to TRBJ2-2; D is possibly TRBD2 (6 bases). The CDR3 spans 15 residues. Germline loops: CDR1 LGHNA, CDR2 YNFKEQ. Trimming pared 3 bases from V and 0 bases from J, leaving 8 bases between. CDR3 in amino acids: CASSQGGANTGELFF. Written as DNA, the CDR3 is TGTGCCAGCAGCCAGGGGGGAGCGAACACCGGGGAGCTGTTTTTT.

The genes are TRBV6-6 and TRBJ1-5, with TRBD1 matching over 8 bases. The CDR3 is 15 amino acids. The V gene end was trimmed by 5 bases and the J gene end by 6 bases; junction bases not matched to a gene: 9. The germline V gene has CDR1 MNHNY and CDR2 SVGAGI (reference sequence). In DNA, the CDR3 is TGTGCCAGCAGTCCTCAACCAGGGGGCAGTCAGCCCCAGCATTTT. This sequence encodes CASSPQPGGSQPQHF.